Below are 19 T cell receptor beta chains sequenced from a single sample in a study of blood T cell repertoires in COVID-19. Only in-frame clones appear in the TCRdb table, and some are missing; sequencing was by immunoSEQ multiplex PCR. The sample includes fewer than 350,000 clones, about nine tenths of them seen just once. The specimen was PBMCs or T cells enriched from blood (not recorded which). The receptors originated from a woman in her 40s with acute COVID-19.

This clone came up once. The chain employs TRBV18 and TRBJ1-1; TRBD1 aligns across 10 bases. From germline, CDR1 is KGHSH and CDR2 LQKENI. The CDR3 runs to 16 residues. Germline trimming cut 5 bases from V and 1 base from J; bases unmatched to any gene: 7. In DNA, the CDR3 is TGTGCCAGCTCAACGACAGGGGGCCCTCAGAACACTGAAGCTTTCTTT. Encoded protein: CASSTTGGPQNTEAFF.

This chain joins TRBV4-1 and TRBJ1-3, with D perhaps TRBD1 (5 bases). V was clipped by 0 bases and J by 2 bases, with 11 bases between them. The V gene's germline CDR1 is MGHRA and CDR2 YSYEKL. The CDR3 loop spans 16 amino acids. Written as DNA, the CDR3 is TGCGCCAGCAGCCAAGACATCCGGGGGACTGGAAACACCATATATTTT. Translating gives CASSQDIRGTGNTIYF.

This clone was seen once. The J gene is TRBJ2-3, the V gene TRBV24-1; TRBD2 agrees at 10 bases. Losses at the gene ends were 0 bases for V and 4 bases for J; bases not matched to a gene: 3. There are 16 residues in the CDR3. The V gene's germline CDR1 is KGHDR and CDR2 SFDVKD. DNA of the CDR3: TGTGCCACCAGTGATTTGAGCGGGGGGGCTTCAGATACGCAGTATTTT. The encoded protein is CATSDLSGGASDTQYF.

This rearrangement joins TRBV19 to TRBJ2-2, with TRBD2 matching 8 bases. Trimming removed 5 bases from V and 6 bases from J; junction bases left unmatched: 11. Germline CDR1 is LNHDA and CDR2 is SQIVND (reference sequence). This CDR3 comprises 16 residues. CDR3 residues: CASSPRSGIGAGELFF. The CDR3 DNA reads TGTGCCAGTAGTCCCCGTAGCGGGATAGGCGCCGGGGAGCTGTTTTTT. Looking up the rest from reference TRBV19 and TRBJ2-2 gives the full variable domain: DGGITQSPKYLFRKEGQNVTLSCEQNLNHDAMYWYRQDPGQGLRLIYYSQIVNDFQKGDIAEGYSVSREKKESFPLTVTSAQKNPTAFYLCASSPRSGIGAGELFFGEGSRLTVL.

The chain recombines TRBV7-3 with TRBJ2-2, with D hard to call. Germline V lookup: CDR1 SGHTA, CDR2 FQGTGA. The V and J ends lost 5 bases and 3 bases respectively, with 7 bases between them. The CDR3 runs to 13 residues. The CDR3 loop reads CASSQLDTGELFF. Here the CDR3 DNA reads TGTGCCAGCAGCCAACTGGACACCGGGGAGCTGTTTTTT.

J is TRBJ2-7 and V is TRBV12-3 or TRBV12-4; D not certain. V was shortened by 3 bases and J by 2 bases, with 8 bases between the two germline ends. CDR3 length equals 13 residues. The CDR3 loop is CASSFLSAYEQYF. The CDR3 coding sequence is TGTGCCAGCAGTTTTCTCTCCGCCTACGAGCAGTACTTC.

This chain joins TRBV9 and TRBJ2-5, with 10 bases identical to TRBD2. This CDR3 region has 17 residues. V dropped 0 bases and J dropped 5; count of bases not matched to a gene: 10. CDR1 is SGDLS, CDR2 YYNGEE, per germline. CDR3 loop: CASSVAAPSGGSETQYF. CDR3 nucleotides: TGTGCCAGCAGCGTAGCCGCGCCTAGCGGGGGATCGGAGACCCAGTACTTC.

This chain links TRBV19 with TRBJ1-5, with 9 bases identical to TRBD1. The V gene end was trimmed by 7 bases and the J gene end by 4 bases; junction bases not matched to a gene: 8. Germline CDR1 reads LNHDA; CDR2 reads SQIVND (reference sequence). CDR3 length equals 15 residues. The CDR3 spells CASTMRDRVNQPQHF. The DNA of the CDR3 is TGTGCCAGTACTATGCGGGACAGGGTAAATCAGCCCCAGCATTTT.

V gene TRBV2 combines with J gene TRBJ1-1; tentative D call: TRBD1 (5 bases). The CDR3 is made up of 14 amino acids. CDR1 is SNHLY, CDR2 FYNNEI, per germline. The V end lost 6 bases, the J end lost 3 bases, and 14 bases lay between the germline ends. The CDR3 DNA follows: TGTGCCAGCAGCCGGGCCCCGGGGGACACTGAAGCTTTCTTT. Residues: CASSRAPGDTEAFF.

The chain couples TRBV19 to TRBJ1-1; 8 bases are a match to TRBD1. Germline V gene lookup returns CDR1 LNHDA and CDR2 SQIVND (reference sequence). Trimming removed 2 bases from V and 12 bases from J; junction bases left unmatched: 20. The CDR3 has 17 amino acids. This CDR3 reads CASSIMSLGRGRLGTFF. DNA of the CDR3: TGTGCCAGTAGTATAATGTCATTGGGCAGGGGGCGTCTTGGAACTTTCTTT.

The J gene is TRBJ2-5, the V gene TRBV7-9; no clear D. With 1 base removed from V and 2 bases from J, the gap between germline ends came to 5 bases. CDR1 and CDR2 (germline): SEHNR, FQNEAQ (reference sequence). This CDR3 contains 13 residues. The CDR3 DNA sequence: TGTGCCAGCAGCTTAGACAGTCAAGAGACCCAGTACTTC. This translates into CASSLDSQETQYF.

The V gene is TRBV7-4, the J gene TRBJ2-7; 9 nucleotides agree with TRBD2. V lost 5 bases, J lost 0 bases, and 8 bases stayed unmatched. The CDR3 has 16 residues. Looked up from germline, CDR1 is SGHVT and CDR2 is SQSDAQ. The CDR3 region is CASSPTTSGNSYEQYF. The DNA of the CDR3 is TGTGCCAGCAGCCCGACGACTAGCGGCAACTCCTACGAGCAGTACTTC.

The rearrangement uses TRBV7-8 and TRBJ2-2, with D unresolved. Germline CDR1 is SGHVS and CDR2 is FQNEAQ. The CDR3 spans 16 residues. Trimming left V 2 bases short and J 0 bases short, with 10 bases between. CDR3 region: CASSLFSGTNTGELFF. In nucleotides, the CDR3 is TGTGCCAGCAGCTTATTCAGTGGCACGAACACCGGGGAGCTGTTTTTT.

In nucleotides, the CDR3 is TGCGCCAGCAGCCAAGCAGGGTTCTATGGCTACACCTTC. The encoded protein is CASSQAGFYGYTF. The V and J genes are TRBV4-1 and TRBJ1-2; possible D gene TRBD1, 5 bases. Germline loops: CDR1 MGHRA, CDR2 YSYEKL. V lost 1 base, J lost 4 bases, and 7 bases lay in between. The CDR3 is made up of 13 amino acids.

This clone was picked up one time. The chain links TRBV7-6 to TRBJ1-1; tentatively, D is TRBD1 (5 bases). The CDR3 is 11 amino acids. The germline CDR1 and CDR2 sequences are SGHVS and FNYEAQ. Trimming took 6 bases from V and 5 from J, leaving 7 bases between them. The CDR3 bases are TGTGCCAGCAGTAGGGGAACTGAAGCTTTCTTT. As protein: CASSRGTEAFF.

The chain has TRBV19 and TRBJ2-2, with TRBD2 matching 8 bases. The CDR3 runs to 16 residues. V was clipped by 5 bases and J by 1 base; unmatched bases: 6. CDR1 is LNHDA and CDR2 is SQIVND in the germline V gene (reference sequence). The CDR3 region is CASSVPGLGNTGELFF. The DNA of the CDR3 is TGTGCCAGTAGTGTCCCGGGACTAGGGAACACCGGGGAGCTGTTTTTT.

V is TRBV6-5 and J is TRBJ2-1; 11 nucleotides line up with TRBD2. The CDR3 covers 15 residues. Germline V lookup: CDR1 MNHEY, CDR2 SVGAGI. The junction had 6 bases not matched to a gene; V was cut back by 2 bases and J by 9 bases. Here the CDR3 DNA reads TGTGCCAGCAGTTACGTAGCGGGAGGGTTCCGTGAGCAGTTCTTC. Translated, it gives CASSYVAGGFREQFF.

J is TRBJ1-5 and V is TRBV13; perhaps TRBD1 as D (5 bases). Trimming took off 3 bases at V and 0 bases at J, with 12 bases between the two ends. This CDR3 contains 16 residues. Germline-derived CDR1 and CDR2 are PRHDT and FYEKMQ (reference sequence). The chain's CDR3 is CASSFRTKTSNQPQHF. DNA of the CDR3: TGTGCCAGCAGCTTCCGGACAAAGACTAGCAATCAGCCCCAGCATTTT. The variable domain in full, with the rest retrieved from reference TRBV13 and TRBJ1-5, is AAGVIQSPRHLIKEKRETATLKCYPIPRHDTVYWYQQGPGQDPQFLISFYEKMQSDKGSIPDRFSAQQFSDYHSELNMSSLELGDSALYFCASSFRTKTSNQPQHFGDGTRLSIL.

Here the CDR3 reads CATQGGDQPQHF. The CDR3 DNA reads as TGTGCCACACAGGGCGGCGATCAGCCCCAGCATTTT. V gene TRBV24-1 combines with J gene TRBJ1-5; perhaps TRBD1 as D (6 bases). Between the trimmed V and J ends, which lost 10 bases and 5 bases, there was a span of 11 bases. The CDR3 loop spans 12 amino acids. Germline CDR1 is KGHDR and CDR2 is SFDVKD.